Sequencing of this T cell receptor beta chain was carried out in a study of shared clonotypes between healthy human individuals. Study-level points and caveats: Among donors, clonotype sharing was expected to be affected by sequencing depth.

Nashville, Tennessee was home to all donors, who were Caucasian adults. Regarding this clone: The target antigen is unknown.

The method was immunoSEQ multiplex PCR; TCRdb's version includes in-frame clones alone and lacks a portion of them. In the table there are hundreds of thousands of clones, roughly 77% of which are singletons. The sequence derives from a woman aged 35 to 49 in good health. Some clones in this sample may be carry-over from other donors' samples. Sequencing was carried out using PBMCs.

The CDR3 DNA sequence: TGTGCCAGCAGCTTAGCGCAGGGCTGGATTGATGGGAACATTCAGTACTTC. As protein: CASSLAQGWIDGNIQYF. This chain connects TRBV7-8 to TRBJ2-4, with D perhaps matching TRBD1 (5 bases). The CDR3 contains 17 residues. Germline assignment: CDR1 SGHVS and CDR2 FQNEAQ. The V gene lost 0 bases and the J gene lost 7 bases, with 19 bases spanning the gap.